This T cell receptor beta chain was profiled in a study of shared clonotypes between healthy human individuals. The assay was immunoSEQ multiplex PCR, and TCRdb's table has in-frame clones only and misses some. The data contain under 600,000 clones, about 75% of them singletons. Germline CDR1 is LNHDA and CDR2 is SQIVND (reference sequence). With 6 bases removed from V and 0 bases from J, the gap between germline ends came to 8 bases. The CDR3 sequence is 13 residues long. This chain uses TRBV19 with TRBJ1-2, with D maybe TRBD1 (5 bases). The source of this sequence is a woman aged 40 to 55 in good health. Some clones in this sample may be carry-over from other donors' samples. The sample comprised PBMCs. The CDR3 DNA sequence: TGTGCCAGTAGGCTACAGGCTAACTATGGCTACACCTTC. Translating it yields CASRLQANYGYTF.